These 28 T cell receptor beta chains were sequenced from one sample in a study of Graves' ophthalmopathy and Graves' hyperthyroidism (dated by TCRdb to 2016 to 2019). This sample was sequenced with an Illumina HiSeq 2000. For repertoire sequencing, TCR beta CDR3 regions were amplified from RNA transcripts. A first-round RT-PCR used HTBI primers with the Qiagen OneStep RT-PCR kit, followed by a second-round multiplex PCR, size selection and purification. TCRdb applied fastp at Q25 and MiXCR to the public reads, then kept only in-frame beta chains. Every distinct CDR3 protein forms one entry, paired with its most common genes and DNA. Across this sample there are 300,000 to 400,000 distinct CDR3 sequences, with 17% seen only once. The top ten clones comprise roughly 2.3% of the sample. The material sequenced was peripheral blood. All receptors come from an adult woman with stable Graves' hyperthyroidism.

There are many counts of this clonotype. The V gene is TRBV7-9, the J gene TRBJ1-2; D is ambiguous. Trimming removed 5 bases from V and 0 bases from J, with 13 bases in between. Germline CDR1 is SEHNR and CDR2 is FQNEAQ (reference sequence). The CDR3 is 15 amino acids. The CDR3 sequence is CASSDETRANYGYTF. The DNA of the CDR3 is TGTGCCAGCAGCGATGAGACACGAGCTAACTATGGCTACACCTTC.

The gene calls are TRBV6-5 and TRBJ1-5; the D is unclear. This CDR3 contains 16 residues. V lost 0 bases and J lost 5, with 14 bases in between. Per germline, CDR1 MNHEY and CDR2 SVGAGI. DNA of the CDR3: TGTGCCAGCAGTTACTCGTTCCCCAACGGGGATCAGCCCCAGCATTTT. Encoded protein: CASSYSFPNGDQPQHF.

This clonotype has more than one count but fewer than ten. The chain couples TRBV28 to TRBJ2-5, with 9 nucleotides matching TRBD2. The CDR3 extends over 15 amino acids. Trimming at V came to 7 bases and at J to 3 bases, leaving 9 bases not matched to a gene. Germline V gene sequence: CDR1 MDHEN, CDR2 SYDVKM. This CDR3 reads CASTLTREGKETQYF. CDR3 DNA: TGTGCCAGCACCCTGACGCGGGAGGGTAAAGAGACCCAGTACTTC.

This clonotype was seen ten or more times. The rearrangement links TRBV11-2 to TRBJ1-5; D remains ambiguous. CDR3 length: 14 residues. Per germline, CDR1 SGHAT and CDR2 FQNNGV. V lost 5 bases and J lost 4, with 12 bases in between. For the CDR3, the DNA is TGTGCCAGCAGCCCCCTCAATCGAAATCAGCCCCAGCATTTT. As protein: CASSPLNRNQPQHF.

The V and J genes are TRBV11-1 and TRBJ2-6, with 9 positions matching TRBD1. Per the germline V gene, CDR1 is SGHAT and CDR2 is FQDESV (reference sequence). V lost 6 bases and J lost 4; bases outside the gene matches: 16. The CDR3 runs to 19 residues. The CDR3 sequence is CASSTHTGTGSLGANVLTF. The CDR3 bases are TGTGCCAGCAGTACTCACACCGGGACAGGGTCTCTGGGGGCCAACGTCCTGACTTTC.

This clonotype came up many times. The genes are TRBV18 and TRBJ1-5, with 9 nucleotides matching TRBD1. V was clipped by 3 bases and J by 6 bases; unmatched bases: 9. The CDR3 has 16 residues. The V gene's germline CDR1 is KGHSH and CDR2 LQKENI. CDR3 DNA: TGTGCCAGCTCACCTTCCACAGGGGGCGCGGGTCAGCCCCAGCATTTT. Amino acid sequence: CASSPSTGGAGQPQHF.

This clonotype was seen ten or more times. This may stem from a read error, because a much larger clone lies one nucleotide away. V usage is TRBV6-1 and J usage is TRBJ2-6; possibly TRBD1 for D (6 bases). The CDR3 runs to 18 residues. In germline, CDR1 is MNHNS, CDR2 SASEGT. The germline V and J ends were trimmed by 5 bases and 0 bases, with 17 bases remaining between them. The DNA for the CDR3 is TGTGCCAGCAGTAAGGGACAAGCAGCATCCTCTGGGGCCAACGTCCTGACTTTC. It encodes CASSKGQAASSGANVLTF.

In this sample, this clonotype turned up a few times. The junction differs from germline at one of its ends, possibly a read error. CDR3 nucleotides: TGCGCCAGCAGCCAACGGCTAGCCTCGAACACCGGGGGGCTGTTTTTT. The encoded protein is CASSQRLASNTGGLFF. V is TRBV4-3 and J is TRBJ2-2, with D possibly being TRBD2 (6 bases). From germline, CDR1 is LGHNA and CDR2 YSLEER. The CDR3 sequence is 16 residues long.

The table lists this clonotype with many counts. The V and J genes are TRBV28 and TRBJ2-5, with 7 positions matching TRBD2. The CDR3 is made up of 14 amino acids. The germline gives CDR1 MDHEN, CDR2 SYDVKM. Trimming cost V 0 bases and J 6 bases; bases outside gene matches: 4. CDR3: CASSLWTGGKTQYF. The CDR3 DNA sequence: TGTGCCAGCAGTTTATGGACGGGAGGAAAGACCCAGTACTTC. Full variable domain (rest looked up from reference TRBV28 and TRBJ2-5): DVKVTQSSRYLVKRTGEKVFLECVQDMDHENMFWYRQDPGLGLRLIYFSYDVKMKEKGDIPEGYSVSREKKERFSLILESASTNQTSMYLCASSLWTGGKTQYFGPGTRLLVL.

The table lists this clonotype with many counts. The V and J genes are TRBV20-1 and TRBJ2-2; no definite D call. Germline assignment: CDR1 DFQATT and CDR2 SNEGSKA (reference sequence). CDR3 length: 13 residues. Trimming removed 0 bases at V and 5 bases at J, with 7 bases between. The CDR3 loop is CSARDSETGELFF. The CDR3 DNA follows: TGCAGTGCTAGAGATTCTGAGACCGGGGAGCTGTTTTTT.

V is TRBV7-2 and J is TRBJ1-3, with TRBD1 identical over 7 bases. The J segment lost 3 bases and the V segment lost 3 bases, leaving 2 bases of the junction unmatched. Germline V gene lookup returns CDR1 SGHTA and CDR2 FQGNSA. The CDR3 runs to 14 residues. CDR3 amino acids: CASSFRDSGNTIYF. The CDR3, as DNA: TGTGCCAGCAGCTTCAGGGACAGTGGAAACACCATATATTTT.

The sample holds many counts of this clonotype. The rearrangement uses TRBV28 and TRBJ2-7; 8 bases match TRBD1. Germline V gene sequence: CDR1 MDHEN, CDR2 SYDVKM. The CDR3 runs 15 residues. The ends lost 5 bases at V and 4 bases at J; junction bases unmatched: 10. The chain's CDR3 is CASSRQGADAYEQYF. In DNA, the CDR3 is TGTGCCAGCAGTAGGCAGGGGGCTGATGCGTACGAGCAGTACTTC.

Ten or more counts support this clonotype. This chain uses TRBV9 with TRBJ1-2, with 7 bases fitting TRBD1. The CDR3 sequence is 17 residues long. Germline trimming cut 3 bases from V and 1 base from J; bases unmatched to any gene: 12. Germline V lookup: CDR1 SGDLS, CDR2 YYNGEE. For the CDR3, the DNA is TGTGCCAGCAGCGCCCAACCCTCTCGACAGGGTAACTATGGCTACACCTTC. This sequence encodes CASSAQPSRQGNYGYTF.

Ten or more counts support this clonotype. DNA of the CDR3: TGTGCCAGTAGTCCACGAACCGGACAGGTTATCGTCTCTGGGGCCAACGTCCTGACTTTC. This encodes CASSPRTGQVIVSGANVLTF. The genes are TRBV19 and TRBJ2-6, with 7 bases aligning to TRBD1. The CDR3 spans 20 residues. V was pared by 5 bases and J by 0 bases, with 16 bases of the junction left unmatched. Germline V lookup: CDR1 LNHDA, CDR2 SQIVND (reference sequence).

V usage is TRBV28 and J usage is TRBJ2-7, with D possibly being TRBD1 or TRBD2 (5 bases each). Per germline, CDR1 MDHEN and CDR2 SYDVKM. The CDR3 extends over 15 amino acids. With 7 bases removed from V and 7 bases from J, the gap between germline ends came to 23 bases. CDR3: CASNHRDRTPWEQYF. DNA for the CDR3: TGTGCCAGCAACCACCGGGACCGAACGCCGTGGGAGCAGTACTTC. The full variable domain, with the rest looked up from reference TRBV28 and TRBJ2-7, is DVKVTQSSRYLVKRTGEKVFLECVQDMDHENMFWYRQDPGLGLRLIYFSYDVKMKEKGDIPEGYSVSREKKERFSLILESASTNQTSMYLCASNHRDRTPWEQYFGPGTRLTVT.

This clonotype has at least ten counts. The CDR3 here is CASSLWTGASGNTIYF. As DNA, the CDR3 is TGTGCCAGCAGTTTATGGACAGGGGCCTCTGGAAACACCATATATTTT. The genes are TRBV28 and TRBJ1-3, with 8 bases lining up with TRBD1. Looked up from germline, CDR1 is MDHEN and CDR2 is SYDVKM. The CDR3 consists of 16 residues. The V segment lost 0 bases and the J segment 0 bases; nucleotides outside the gene matches: 1.

This clonotype has just a few counts. A much more abundant neighbour one base away suggests this may be a read error. The chain recombines TRBV7-2 with TRBJ2-5, with 7 bases matching TRBD2. The CDR3 contains 15 residues. CDR1 and CDR2 from the germline V gene are SGHTA and FQGNSA. Here the CDR3 reads CASSRRAGARETRYF. In DNA, the CDR3 is TGTGCCAGCAGCCGAAGGGCGGGAGCCCGAGAGACCCGGTACTTC.

This clonotype has a count of ten or more. The chain links TRBV25-1 to TRBJ2-2; 11 nucleotides match TRBD2. CDR3 length: 17 residues. Germline trimming cut 5 bases from V and 5 bases from J; bases unmatched to any gene: 10. In germline, CDR1 is MGHDK, CDR2 SYGVNS. Here the CDR3 DNA reads TGTGCCAGCAGTCCCGGGACTAGCGGTACAGGGACCGGGGAGCTGTTTTTT. Its translation: CASSPGTSGTGTGELFF.

This clonotype was seen ten or more times. Written as DNA, the CDR3 is TGTGCCAGCGACGGAGGAGTGAACACTGAAGCTTTCTTT. It specifies CASDGGVNTEAFF. This rearrangement joins TRBV28 to TRBJ1-1; D uncertain. The V gene lost 8 bases and the J gene lost 0 bases, with 10 bases spanning the gap. This CDR3 has 13 residues. Germline-derived CDR1 and CDR2 are MDHEN and SYDVKM.

There are many counts of this clonotype. The V and J genes are TRBV28 and TRBJ1-1, with D possibly being TRBD1 (6 bases). V was shortened by 1 base and J by 1 base, with 10 bases between the two germline ends. Per the germline V gene, CDR1 is MDHEN and CDR2 is SYDVKM. The CDR3 covers 15 residues. The DNA for the CDR3 is TGTGCCAGCAGTTTATATCTGGGGGCGAACACTGAAGCTTTCTTT. This sequence encodes CASSLYLGANTEAFF.

This clonotype was found many times. The rearrangement links TRBV30 to TRBJ1-5; D uncertain. Germline values: CDR1 GTSNPN, CDR2 SVGIG (reference sequence). Trimming stripped 2 bases from V and 6 bases from J, with 11 bases between. CDR3 length: 13 amino acids. The DNA of the CDR3 is TGTGCCTGGAGTTCGAGTCTAGGTCAGCCCCAGCATTTT. Encoded protein: CAWSSSLGQPQHF.

The rearrangement links TRBV6-1 to TRBJ2-3; 12 positions match TRBD2. Looked up from germline, CDR1 is MNHNS and CDR2 is SASEGT. V was clipped by 3 bases and J by 3 bases; unmatched bases: 4. This CDR3 contains 16 residues. The CDR3 DNA is TGTGCCAGCAGTGAGGCTAGCGGGGGGGGTACAGATACGCAGTATTTT. Its protein product is CASSEASGGGTDTQYF.

This clonotype was seen ten or more times. The CDR3, as DNA: TGCAGCGTTGAAGAGACGGAGTCCTACGAGCAGTACTTC. Translating it yields CSVEETESYEQYF. The chain combines TRBV29-1 with TRBJ2-7, with D unclear. CDR1 and CDR2 (germline): SQVTM, ANQGSEA. The length of the CDR3 is 13 residues. V was shortened by 0 bases and J by 1 base, with 7 bases between the two germline ends.

The table lists this clonotype with many counts. The chain combines TRBV20-1 with TRBJ2-7; D might be TRBD1 or TRBD2, each matching 6 bases. Germline V gene lookup returns CDR1 DFQATT and CDR2 SNEGSKA (reference sequence). This CDR3 region has 14 residues. V was shortened by 3 bases and J by 3 bases, with 15 bases between the two germline ends. The CDR3 reads CSARGGHLNYEQYF. CDR3 DNA: TGCAGTGCTAGGGGGGGACACCTAAACTACGAGCAGTACTTC.

In this sample, this clonotype turned up a few times. The chain has TRBV19 and TRBJ2-7, with D possibly being TRBD2 (6 bases). Germline CDR1 LNHDA, CDR2 SQIVND (reference sequence). The V gene lost 4 bases and the J gene lost 5 bases, with 18 bases spanning the gap. The CDR3 runs to 15 residues. This CDR3 reads CASSKRSGEFNEQYF. The CDR3 DNA reads TGTGCCAGTAGTAAGCGTTCGGGGGAGTTCAACGAGCAGTACTTC.

The chain uses TRBV6-1 and TRBJ2-2; D might be TRBD2 (6 bases). Trimming cost V 9 bases and J 6 bases, with 8 bases left between them. The CDR3 runs 11 residues. Germline assignment: CDR1 MNHNS and CDR2 SASEGT. CDR3 DNA sequence: TGTGCCAGTCGGGAGTCCGGGGAGCTGTTTTTT. It codes for CASRESGELFF.

This clonotype was seen at least ten times. The CDR3 coding sequence is TGTGCCAGCAGCGTTACTACAGGGGGCAAAGCTTTCTTT. Amino acids: CASSVTTGGKAFF. The chain couples TRBV9 to TRBJ1-1, with 9 bases identical to TRBD1. Trimming cost V 2 bases and J 9 bases; bases outside gene matches: 5. The CDR3 has 13 amino acids. The germline gives CDR1 SGDLS, CDR2 YYNGEE.

This clonotype was picked up many times. V gene TRBV7-8 combines with J gene TRBJ1-5, with D uncertain. V shed 1 base and J shed 8 bases, with 15 bases lying between them. There are 15 residues in the CDR3. The germline V gene encodes CDR1 SGHVS and CDR2 FQNEAQ. The chain's CDR3 is CASSLDLQSKEPQHF. In DNA, the CDR3 is TGTGCCAGCAGCTTAGACCTCCAGAGCAAGGAGCCCCAGCATTTT.